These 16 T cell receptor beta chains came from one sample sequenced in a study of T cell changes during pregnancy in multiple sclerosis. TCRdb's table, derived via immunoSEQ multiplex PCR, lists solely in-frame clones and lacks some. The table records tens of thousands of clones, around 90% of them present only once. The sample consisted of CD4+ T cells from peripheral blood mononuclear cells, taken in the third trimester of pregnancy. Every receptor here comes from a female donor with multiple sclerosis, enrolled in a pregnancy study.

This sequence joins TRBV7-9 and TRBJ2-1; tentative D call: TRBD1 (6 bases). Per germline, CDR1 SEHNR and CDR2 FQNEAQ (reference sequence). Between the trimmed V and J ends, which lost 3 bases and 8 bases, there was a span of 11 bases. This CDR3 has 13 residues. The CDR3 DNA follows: TGTGCCAGCAGCTTTGACAGGACCGATGAGCAGTTCTTC. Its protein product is CASSFDRTDEQFF.

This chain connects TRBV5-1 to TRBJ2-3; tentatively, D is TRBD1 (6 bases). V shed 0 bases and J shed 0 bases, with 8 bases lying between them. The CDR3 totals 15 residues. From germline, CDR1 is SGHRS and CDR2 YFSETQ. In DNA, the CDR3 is TGCGCCAGCAGCTTGGAGGGGGTGAGCACAGATACGCAGTATTTT. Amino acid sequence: CASSLEGVSTDTQYF. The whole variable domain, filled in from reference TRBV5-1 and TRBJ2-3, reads KAGVTQTPRYLIKTRGQQVTLSCSPISGHRSVSWYQQTPGQGLQFLFEYFSETQRNKGNFPGRFSGRQFSNSRSEMNVSTLELGDSALYLCASSLEGVSTDTQYFGPGTRLTVL.

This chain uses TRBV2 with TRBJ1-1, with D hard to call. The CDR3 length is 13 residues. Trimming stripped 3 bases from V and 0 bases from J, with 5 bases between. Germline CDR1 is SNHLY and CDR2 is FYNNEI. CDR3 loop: CASSENMNTEAFF. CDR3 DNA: TGTGCCAGCAGTGAGAACATGAACACTGAAGCTTTCTTT.

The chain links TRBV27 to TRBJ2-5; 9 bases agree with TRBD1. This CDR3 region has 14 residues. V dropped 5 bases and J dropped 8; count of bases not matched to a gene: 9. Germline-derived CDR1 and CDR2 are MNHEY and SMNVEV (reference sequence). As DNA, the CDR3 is TGTGCCAGCAGTCTACCGGGACAGGGTCGAACCCAGTACTTC. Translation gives CASSLPGQGRTQYF.

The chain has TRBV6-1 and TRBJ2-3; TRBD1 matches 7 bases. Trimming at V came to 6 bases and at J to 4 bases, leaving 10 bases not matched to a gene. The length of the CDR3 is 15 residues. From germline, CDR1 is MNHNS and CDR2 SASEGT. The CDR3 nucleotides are TGTGCCAGCAGCCCCGACAGGGTGGAGGCAGATACGCAGTATTTT. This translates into CASSPDRVEADTQYF.

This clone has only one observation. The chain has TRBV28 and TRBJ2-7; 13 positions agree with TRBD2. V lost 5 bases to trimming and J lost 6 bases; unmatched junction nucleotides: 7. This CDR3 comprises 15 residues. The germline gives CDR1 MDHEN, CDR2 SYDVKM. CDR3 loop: CASSPRTSGSLEQYF. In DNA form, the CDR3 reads TGTGCCAGCAGTCCTCGGACTAGCGGGAGTCTCGAGCAGTACTTC.

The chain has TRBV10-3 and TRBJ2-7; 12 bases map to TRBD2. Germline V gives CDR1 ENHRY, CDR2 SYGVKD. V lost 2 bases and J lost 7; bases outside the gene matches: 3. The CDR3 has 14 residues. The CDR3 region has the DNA TGTGCCATCAGTGAGAATGGACTAGCGGGAGAGCAGTACTTC. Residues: CAISENGLAGEQYF.

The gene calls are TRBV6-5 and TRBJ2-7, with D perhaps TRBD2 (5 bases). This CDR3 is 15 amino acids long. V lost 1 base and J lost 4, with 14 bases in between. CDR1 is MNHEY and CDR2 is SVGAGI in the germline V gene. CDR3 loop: CASSYFSPGSYEQYF. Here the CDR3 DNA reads TGTGCCAGCAGTTACTTCAGCCCGGGAAGTTACGAGCAGTACTTC.

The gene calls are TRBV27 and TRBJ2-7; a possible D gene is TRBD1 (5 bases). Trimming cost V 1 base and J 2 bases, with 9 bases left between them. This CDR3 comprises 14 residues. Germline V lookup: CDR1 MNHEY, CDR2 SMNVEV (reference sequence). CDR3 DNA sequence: TGTGCCAGCAGTTTATGGGGCAAGCCCTACGAGCAGTACTTC. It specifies CASSLWGKPYEQYF.

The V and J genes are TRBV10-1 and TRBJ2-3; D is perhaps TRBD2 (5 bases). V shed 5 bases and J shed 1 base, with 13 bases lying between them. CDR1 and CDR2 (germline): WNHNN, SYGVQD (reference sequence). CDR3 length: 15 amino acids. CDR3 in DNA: TGCGCCAGCAGTAAAGACCCCGGGGGCACAGATACGCAGTATTTT. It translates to CASSKDPGGTDTQYF.

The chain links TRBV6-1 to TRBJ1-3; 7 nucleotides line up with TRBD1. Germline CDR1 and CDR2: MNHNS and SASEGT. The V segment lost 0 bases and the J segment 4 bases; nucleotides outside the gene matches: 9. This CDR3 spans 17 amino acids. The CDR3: CASSEALAGGIGNTIYF. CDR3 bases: TGTGCCAGCAGTGAAGCCTTAGCAGGGGGAATCGGAAACACCATATATTTT.

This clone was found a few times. The CDR3 coding sequence is TGCGCCAGCAGCCAAGATGGGGCAGAGGCCCGTAGCAATCAGCCCCAGCATTTT. Encoded protein: CASSQDGAEARSNQPQHF. The chain couples TRBV4-1 to TRBJ1-5; a weak D match, TRBD1 (5 bases). The length of the CDR3 is 18 residues. Germline lookup yields CDR1 MGHRA and CDR2 YSYEKL. V was pared by 0 bases and J by 0 bases, with 15 bases between.

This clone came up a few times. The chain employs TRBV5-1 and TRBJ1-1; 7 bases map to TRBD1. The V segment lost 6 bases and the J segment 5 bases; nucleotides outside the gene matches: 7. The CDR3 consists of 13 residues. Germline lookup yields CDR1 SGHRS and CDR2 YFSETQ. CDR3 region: CASMLPGGTEAFF. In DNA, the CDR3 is TGCGCCAGCATGTTGCCAGGGGGTACTGAAGCTTTCTTT.

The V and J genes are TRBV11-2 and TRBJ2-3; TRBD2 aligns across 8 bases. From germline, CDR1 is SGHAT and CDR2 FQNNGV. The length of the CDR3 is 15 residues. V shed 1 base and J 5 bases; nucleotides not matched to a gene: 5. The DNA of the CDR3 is TGTGCCAGCAGCTTAGCGGGAGGGCCGGGAGATACGCAGTATTTT. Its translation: CASSLAGGPGDTQYF.

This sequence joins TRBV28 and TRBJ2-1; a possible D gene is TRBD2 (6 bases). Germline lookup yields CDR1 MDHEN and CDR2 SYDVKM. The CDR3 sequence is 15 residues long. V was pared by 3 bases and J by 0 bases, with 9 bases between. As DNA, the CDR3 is TGTGCCAGCAGTTTCCCGGGACTCTCCTACAATGAGCAGTTCTTC. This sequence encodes CASSFPGLSYNEQFF.

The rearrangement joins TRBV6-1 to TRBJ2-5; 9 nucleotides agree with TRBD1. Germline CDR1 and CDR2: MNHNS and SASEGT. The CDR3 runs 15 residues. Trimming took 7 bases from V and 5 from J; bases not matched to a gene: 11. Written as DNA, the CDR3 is TGTGCCAGCAAGGGTGGGACAGGGAAGGGCGAGACCCAGTACTTC. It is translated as CASKGGTGKGETQYF.